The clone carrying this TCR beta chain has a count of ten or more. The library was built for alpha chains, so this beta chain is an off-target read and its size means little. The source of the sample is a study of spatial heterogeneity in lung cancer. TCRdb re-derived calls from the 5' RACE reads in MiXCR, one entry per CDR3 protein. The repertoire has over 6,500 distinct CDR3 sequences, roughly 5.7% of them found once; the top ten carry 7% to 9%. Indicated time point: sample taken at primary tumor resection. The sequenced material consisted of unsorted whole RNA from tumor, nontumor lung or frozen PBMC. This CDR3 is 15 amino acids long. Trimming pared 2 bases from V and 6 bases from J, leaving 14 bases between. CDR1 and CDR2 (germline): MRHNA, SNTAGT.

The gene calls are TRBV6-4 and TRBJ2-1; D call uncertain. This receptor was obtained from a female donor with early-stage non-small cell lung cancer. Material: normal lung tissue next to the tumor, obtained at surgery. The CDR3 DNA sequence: TGTGCCAGCAGTGACGGGCCAACGGTGAGCAATGAGCAGTTCTTC. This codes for CASSDGPTVSNEQFF.